Sequencing of this TCR beta chain was carried out in a study of blood T cell repertoires in COVID-19. In Cohort 3, a recovered donor had either two negative PCRs, clearance, or symptom resolution. The CDR3 sequence is 14 residues long. Original data processing: How many nucleated cells were present was estimated from reference gene primer amplification. The protocol was immunoSEQ multiplex PCR, while the TCRdb copy is restricted to in-frame clones and leaves out a portion. The D gene and trimming were derived from the DNA, and the V and J assignments and clone size from that table. Of roughly 330,000 clones listed, more than 70% are singletons.

The specimen sequenced was PBMCs or T cells enriched from blood (not recorded which). The chain is built from TRBV21-1 and TRBJ1-1; no check of the table's D call, TRBD1, against the DNA was made. TRBV21-1 is tagged as a pseudogene. This sequence was found in a woman aged 30 to 39 who had recovered from COVID-19. The CDR3 sequence: CASTWDRGRTEAFF. The CDR3 nucleotides are TGTGCCAGCACCTGGGACAGGGGGCGGACTGAAGCTTTCTTT.